A single sample gave rise to the 3 T cell receptor beta chains below, sequenced in a study of blood T cell repertoires in COVID-19. TCRdb's copy holds only in-frame clones and misses some; the assay was immunoSEQ multiplex PCR. This sample carries 250,000 to 350,000 clones, approximately 91% of them seen once, and the ten largest clones take about 10%. What was sequenced was peripheral blood. The receptors originated from a woman aged 25 to 45 with COVID-19, enrolled during active disease.

The rearrangement links TRBV29-1 to TRBJ1-1; 8 nucleotides line up with TRBD1. The germline V gene has CDR1 SQVTM and CDR2 ANQGSEA. There are 13 residues in the CDR3. The ends lost 5 bases at V and 1 base at J; junction bases unmatched: 3. CDR3 in amino acids: CSVRQGANTEAFF. CDR3 bases: TGCAGCGTTCGGCAGGGGGCGAACACTGAAGCTTTCTTT. Filled out from reference TRBV29-1 and TRBJ1-1, the complete variable domain reads SAVISQKPSRDICQRGTSLTIQCQVDSQVTMMFWYRQQPGQSLTLIATANQGSEATYESGFVIDKFPISRPNLTFSTLTVSNMSPEDSSIYLCSVRQGANTEAFFGQGTRLTVV.

CDR3 DNA sequence: TGTGCCAGCAGTTACCGAGGACAGGGCACCGGGGAGCTGTTTTTT. Its translation is CASSYRGQGTGELFF. The chain recombines TRBV6-6 with TRBJ2-2; 8 bases align to TRBD1. The length of the CDR3 is 15 residues. The V gene end was trimmed by 2 bases and the J gene end by 4 bases; junction bases not matched to a gene: 3. CDR1 is MNHNY, CDR2 SVGAGI, per germline (reference sequence).

The CDR3 sequence: CASSLGTNTGELFF. The CDR3 region has the DNA TGTGCCAGCAGCTTAGGGACAAACACCGGGGAGCTGTTTTTT. The chain is built from TRBV7-6 and TRBJ2-2; a weak D match, TRBD1 (5 bases). V dropped 1 base and J dropped 2 bases, with 5 bases sitting between them. Germline V lookup: CDR1 SGHVS, CDR2 FNYEAQ. The CDR3 runs to 14 residues.